Below, 30 T cell receptor beta chains from the same sample are listed, as sequenced in a study of blood T cell repertoires in COVID-19. TCRdb's table, derived via immunoSEQ multiplex PCR, lists solely in-frame clones and lacks some. The table shows about 150,000 clones, with around 84% occurring only once. Sequencing was performed on peripheral blood. These receptors came from a man older than 75 with acute or convalescent COVID-19.

The J gene is TRBJ1-6, the V gene TRBV28, with TRBD1 as a possible D gene (5 bases). CDR3 size: 13 residues. V lost 5 bases and J lost 14, with 16 bases in between. The germline CDR1 and CDR2 sequences are MDHEN and SYDVKM. In DNA form, the CDR3 reads TGTGCCAGCAGTCGGGAGGGGACCGGGGCCCTCCACTTT. This sequence encodes CASSREGTGALHF.

The chain has TRBV5-1 and TRBJ1-4, with TRBD1 matching 9 bases. The CDR3 is 16 residues long. Looked up from germline, CDR1 is SGHRS and CDR2 is YFSETQ. The trim removed 4 bases at V and 10 bases at J, leaving 14 bases unmatched. The CDR3 loop is CASSGGQGGSAAKLFF. CDR3 in DNA: TGCGCCAGCAGCGGGGGACAGGGAGGATCTGCAGCAAAACTGTTTTTT.

The chain recombines TRBV28 with TRBJ1-1, with TRBD1 as a possible D gene (5 bases). This CDR3 contains 12 residues. Germline lookup yields CDR1 MDHEN and CDR2 SYDVKM. V lost 5 bases and J lost 7, with 11 bases in between. CDR3 DNA sequence: TGTGCCAGCAGTAGGGGACTGTATGAAGCTTTCTTT. Protein product: CASSRGLYEAFF.

The chain employs TRBV3-1 (or the pseudogene TRBV3-2) and TRBJ2-3; TRBD1 agrees at 8 bases. From germline, CDR1 is LGHDT and CDR2 YNNKEL (reference sequence). This CDR3 spans 16 amino acids. The ends lost 0 bases at V and 2 bases at J; junction bases unmatched: 4. The CDR3 nucleotides are TGTGCCAGCAGCCAAGACAGGGGGCTTATCACAGATACGCAGTATTTT. It translates to CASSQDRGLITDTQYF.

The V call is TRBV6-5, the J call TRBJ2-2; a possible D gene is TRBD2 (5 bases). Trimming took 0 bases from V and 3 from J, leaving 8 bases between them. CDR1 is MNHEY, CDR2 SVGAGI, per germline. This CDR3 region has 15 residues. The CDR3 is CASSYSPLDTGELFF. DNA of the CDR3: TGTGCCAGCAGTTACTCGCCACTAGACACCGGGGAGCTGTTTTTT.

This clone appeared once. The rearrangement links TRBV24-1 to TRBJ2-3; maybe TRBD2 (6 bases). The CDR3 sequence is 14 residues long. V was shortened by 4 bases and J by 5 bases, with 12 bases between the two germline ends. Germline loops: CDR1 KGHDR, CDR2 SFDVKD. CDR3: CATSDVGGGDTQYF. Written as DNA, the CDR3 is TGTGCCACCAGTGACGTTGGGGGAGGAGATACGCAGTATTTT.

V is TRBV14 and J is TRBJ1-2; D call uncertain. V was pared by 1 base and J by 5 bases, with 14 bases between. Germline V gene lookup returns CDR1 SGHDN and CDR2 FVKESK. The CDR3 extends over 15 amino acids. The CDR3: CASSQVRGISYGYTF. DNA of the CDR3: TGTGCCAGCAGCCAAGTCCGGGGTATTAGTTATGGCTACACCTTC.

This chain connects TRBV2 to TRBJ2-7, with 7 bases identical to TRBD1. V lost 6 bases, J lost 4 bases, and 9 bases stayed unmatched. The CDR3 is made up of 14 amino acids. The V gene's germline CDR1 is SNHLY and CDR2 FYNNEI. For the CDR3, the DNA is TGTGCCAGCAGCGGGTCAGACAGGGCTTACGAGCAGTACGTC. This sequence encodes CASSGSDRAYEQYV.

This chain uses TRBV5-1 with TRBJ2-4; 10 nucleotides line up with TRBD1. Losses at the gene ends were 0 bases for V and 1 base for J; bases not matched to a gene: 7. The CDR3 length is 18 residues. CDR1 is SGHRS, CDR2 YFSETQ, per germline. The CDR3 spells CASSLAGQGIGAKNIQYF. The CDR3 nucleotides are TGCGCCAGCAGCTTGGCGGGACAGGGGATTGGGGCCAAAAACATTCAGTACTTC. Full variable domain (rest looked up from reference TRBV5-1 and TRBJ2-4): KAGVTQTPRYLIKTRGQQVTLSCSPISGHRSVSWYQQTPGQGLQFLFEYFSETQRNKGNFPGRFSGRQFSNSRSEMNVSTLELGDSALYLCASSLAGQGIGAKNIQYFGAGTRLSVL.

CDR3 region: CASSPAGWETQYF. The CDR3 DNA is TGTGCCAGCAGCCCCGCGGGGTGGGAGACCCAGTACTTC. This chain joins TRBV3-1 (or the pseudogene TRBV3-2) and TRBJ2-5; maybe TRBD2 (6 bases). V was cut by 4 bases and J by 5 bases, with 11 bases left in between. Germline V gene sequence: CDR1 LGHDT, CDR2 YNNKEL (reference sequence). The CDR3 spans 13 residues.

The CDR3 here is CASTKDLDTRYGYTF. CDR3 coding DNA: TGTGCCAGTACCAAAGATCTGGACACTCGCTATGGCTACACCTTC. The genes are TRBV19 and TRBJ1-2; a possible D gene is TRBD1 (5 bases). The ends were cut back, 7 bases at V and 4 bases at J, with 19 bases in the middle. Germline loops: CDR1 LNHDA, CDR2 SQIVND (reference sequence). The CDR3 is 15 amino acids.

This clone was counted a few times. The V and J genes are TRBV7-2 and TRBJ1-2, with TRBD1 matching over 8 bases. Germline V CDR1 and CDR2: SGHTA, FQGNSA. The CDR3 totals 15 residues. V gave up 5 bases and J gave up 3 bases; unmatched junction bases: 8. CDR3 in amino acids: CASSLGQGGYYGYTF. For the CDR3, the DNA is TGTGCCAGCAGCCTCGGACAGGGCGGTTACTATGGCTACACCTTC.

CDR3 in amino acids: CASREGQIGTEAFF. CDR3 DNA sequence: TGCGCCAGCAGGGAGGGGCAGATCGGCACTGAAGCTTTCTTT. The chain employs TRBV10-2 and TRBJ1-1; D may be TRBD1 (5 bases). The germline V gene encodes CDR1 WSHSY and CDR2 SAAADI. The CDR3 loop spans 14 amino acids. The V and J ends lost 6 bases and 4 bases respectively, with 15 bases between them.

This clone was counted only a few times. This chain uses TRBV7-2 with TRBJ1-4; TRBD1 agrees at 9 bases. This CDR3 is 15 amino acids long. Losses at the gene ends were 5 bases for V and 4 bases for J; bases not matched to a gene: 5. Germline CDR1 is SGHTA and CDR2 is FQGNSA. The CDR3 sequence: CASSETGGNNEKLFF. CDR3 sequence (DNA): TGTGCCAGCAGCGAGACAGGGGGTAATAATGAAAAACTGTTTTTT.

The chain uses TRBV11-2 and TRBJ2-3; 12 bases map to TRBD2. Germline CDR1 is SGHAT and CDR2 is FQNNGV. The length of the CDR3 is 16 residues. Germline trimming cut 5 bases from V and 5 bases from J; bases unmatched to any gene: 8. Written as DNA, the CDR3 is TGTGCCAGCAGCCCACTAGCGGGGGGAGTGGGAGATACGCAGTATTTT. Protein product: CASSPLAGGVGDTQYF.

The chain joins TRBV11-3 to TRBJ2-7; 9 bases map to TRBD1. The CDR3 has 14 amino acids. V was pared by 5 bases and J by 7 bases, with 9 bases of the junction left unmatched. In germline, CDR1 is SGHNT, CDR2 YENEEA. The CDR3 spells CASSPTGGVGEQYF. The CDR3 nucleotides read TGTGCCAGCAGCCCTACAGGGGGCGTGGGTGAGCAGTACTTC.

This clone was seen more than once but under ten times. The rearrangement joins TRBV19 to TRBJ1-6; 8 bases line up with TRBD1. V lost 4 bases, J lost 0 bases, and 2 bases stayed unmatched. The CDR3 loop spans 16 amino acids. Germline V gives CDR1 LNHDA, CDR2 SQIVND (reference sequence). DNA of the CDR3: TGTGCCAGTAGTAGCGGACAGGGCTCCTATAATTCACCCCTCCACTTT. This sequence encodes CASSSGQGSYNSPLHF.

The chain has TRBV19 and TRBJ1-5; 8 bases align to TRBD1. Per germline, CDR1 LNHDA and CDR2 SQIVND (reference sequence). Losses at the gene ends were 4 bases for V and 0 bases for J; bases not matched to a gene: 5. The CDR3 sequence is 16 residues long. For the CDR3, the DNA is TGTGCCAGTAGTAGACAGGGGAGGACTAGCAATCAGCCCCAGCATTTT. Translated: CASSRQGRTSNQPQHF.

CDR3 residues: CASSVGTGSNQPQHF. The CDR3 nucleotides are TGTGCCAGTAGTGTTGGGACAGGGAGCAATCAGCCCCAGCATTTT. This chain joins TRBV19 and TRBJ1-5; 9 bases fit TRBD1. Germline values: CDR1 LNHDA, CDR2 SQIVND (reference sequence). The CDR3 runs 15 residues. Unmatched junction bases numbered 3, after V lost 5 bases and J lost 1 base. The entire variable domain, with the rest obtained from reference TRBV19 and TRBJ1-5, is as follows: DGGITQSPKYLFRKEGQNVTLSCEQNLNHDAMYWYRQDPGQGLRLIYYSQIVNDFQKGDIAEGYSVSREKKESFPLTVTSAQKNPTAFYLCASSVGTGSNQPQHFGDGTRLSIL.

This clone appeared once. The gene calls are TRBV28 and TRBJ2-2, with D possibly being TRBD2 (6 bases). Germline CDR1 and CDR2: MDHEN and SYDVKM. The ends were cut back, 7 bases at V and 1 base at J, with 22 bases in the middle. This CDR3 is 18 amino acids long. The CDR3 DNA is TGTGCCAGCACCTTGCCGTTGGAGGGAACTTGGAACACCGGGGAGCTGTTTTTT. Translating gives CASTLPLEGTWNTGELFF.

This clone was found a few times. The chain links TRBV9 to TRBJ2-1; TRBD2 matches at 12 bases. J gave up 4 bases and V 3 bases, and 5 bases lay outside the gene matches. The CDR3 runs 16 residues. The germline V gene encodes CDR1 SGDLS and CDR2 YYNGEE. The DNA for the CDR3 is TGTGCCAGCAGCGCTAGCGGGGGGGCGGGATACAATGAGCAGTTCTTC. This codes for CASSASGGAGYNEQFF.

The rearrangement links TRBV5-1 to TRBJ1-2, with 8 bases fitting TRBD1. The V and J ends lost 6 bases and 8 bases, in that order; junction bases with no gene match: 12. CDR3 length: 14 amino acids. Germline assignment: CDR1 SGHRS and CDR2 YFSETQ. The CDR3 nucleotides are TGCGCCAGCAACACCAGGACAGGGACGGGCGGCTACACCTTC. Its protein product is CASNTRTGTGGYTF.

This chain uses TRBV28 with TRBJ1-6; 8 bases align to TRBD1. V shed 1 base, J shed 0 bases, and the junction held 11 bases outside the gene matches. The CDR3 totals 20 residues. Germline loops: CDR1 MDHEN, CDR2 SYDVKM. The CDR3 coding sequence is TGTGCCAGCAGTTTATATGGGGCCCGACAGGGGAGCTCCTATAATTCACCCCTCCACTTT. Residues: CASSLYGARQGSSYNSPLHF.

The chain combines TRBV6-5 with TRBJ1-5; D not certain. The V gene's germline CDR1 is MNHEY and CDR2 SVGAGI. The CDR3 runs to 15 residues. With 0 bases removed from V and 4 bases from J, the gap between germline ends came to 10 bases. CDR3 protein: CASSYSGEWNQPQHF. DNA of the CDR3: TGTGCCAGCAGTTACTCAGGAGAGTGGAATCAGCCCCAGCATTTT.

This chain joins TRBV19 and TRBJ2-7; TRBD2 matches at 7 bases. CDR1 and CDR2 from the germline V gene are LNHDA and SQIVND (reference sequence). This CDR3 is built from 11 residues. With V trimmed by 8 bases and J by 3 bases, 1 base remained unmatched. The CDR3 reads CASGTIYEQYF. The CDR3 nucleotides are TGTGCCAGTGGGACTATCTACGAGCAGTACTTC.

The chain joins TRBV6-5 to TRBJ1-2; TRBD1 agrees at 12 bases. The CDR3 is 14 amino acids. Germline V CDR1 and CDR2: MNHEY, SVGAGI. The V and J ends lost 6 bases and 5 bases, in that order; junction bases with no gene match: 4. This CDR3 is CASSGTGGRYGYTF. CDR3 sequence (DNA): TGTGCCAGCAGCGGGACAGGGGGCCGGTATGGCTACACCTTC.

V is TRBV6-2 or TRBV6-3 and J is TRBJ1-2, with D uncertain. V lost 5 bases to trimming and J lost 4 bases, with 8 bases between them. Germline lookup yields CDR1 MNHEY and CDR2 SVGEGT. This CDR3 has 12 residues. The CDR3 bases are TGTGCCAGCAGTCGAGTCGGCTATGGCTACACCTTC. It specifies CASSRVGYGYTF.

This chain joins TRBV7-2 and TRBJ2-7, with D perhaps matching TRBD1 (6 bases). The germline CDR1 and CDR2 sequences are SGHTA and FQGNSA. The CDR3 sequence is 14 residues long. Trimming removed 4 bases from V and 3 bases from J, with 13 bases in between. CDR3 coding DNA: TGTGCCAGCAGCTCCCACCGAGGGGGCTACGAGCAGTACTTC. Amino acid sequence: CASSSHRGGYEQYF. The full variable domain, rest sourced from reference TRBV7-2 and TRBJ2-7, is GAGVSQSPSNKVTEKGKDVELRCDPISGHTALYWYRQSLGQGLEFLIYFQGNSAPDKSGLPSDRFSAERTGGSVSTLTIQRTQQEDSAVYLCASSSHRGGYEQYFGPGTRLTVT.

The rearrangement joins TRBV3-1 (or the pseudogene TRBV3-2) to TRBJ2-1; 7 nucleotides line up with TRBD2. The CDR3 totals 16 residues. Germline loops: CDR1 LGHDT, CDR2 YNNKEL (reference sequence). Trimming at V came to 0 bases and at J to 6 bases, leaving 8 bases not matched to a gene. The DNA of the CDR3 is TGTGCCAGCAGCCAAGAGGGGGACTACAGTAGCAATGAGCAGTTCTTC. Its translation is CASSQEGDYSSNEQFF.

The chain couples TRBV3-1 (or the pseudogene TRBV3-2) to TRBJ2-7; no definite D call. From germline, CDR1 is LGHDT and CDR2 YNNKEL (reference sequence). Between the trimmed V and J ends, which lost 0 bases and 4 bases, there was a span of 4 bases. This CDR3 comprises 12 residues. The CDR3 loop is CASSQDQYEQYF. The DNA of the CDR3 is TGTGCCAGCAGCCAAGATCAATACGAGCAGTACTTC.